The 25 T cell receptor beta chains listed next were all sequenced from one sample in a study of T cell responses to AZD1222 COVID-19 vaccine. The assay was immunoSEQ multiplex PCR, and TCRdb's table has in-frame clones only and misses some. The sample carries approximately 70,000 clones, around 80% recorded once. The sequenced sample was peripheral blood, obtained 28 days after the second AZD1222 dose. These receptors all come from an adult who received the AZD1222 COVID-19 vaccine.

The genes are TRBV6-2 or TRBV6-3 and TRBJ1-4; D not resolved. The length of the CDR3 is 14 residues. The ends were cut back, 4 bases at V and 1 base at J, with 7 bases in the middle. CDR1 MNHEY and CDR2 SVGEGT come from the germline V gene. For the CDR3, the DNA is TGTGCCAGCAGTTCCGTCGGAACTAATGAAAAACTGTTTTTT. It codes for CASSSVGTNEKLFF.

The chain employs TRBV28 and TRBJ1-6; D is undetermined. V lost 2 bases and J 0 bases, leaving 11 bases between the germline ends. This CDR3 is built from 17 residues. Germline V gene sequence: CDR1 MDHEN, CDR2 SYDVKM. For the CDR3, the DNA is TGTGCCAGCAGTTTAATCTCTACGAGCTCCTATAATTCACCCCTCCACTTT. Protein sequence: CASSLISTSSYNSPLHF.

The chain carries TRBV4-3 and TRBJ2-3, with a possible D match to TRBD2 (7 bases). Germline V CDR1 and CDR2: LGHNA, YSLEER. The CDR3 runs to 15 residues. V lost 4 bases to trimming and J lost 4 bases, with 15 bases between them. The CDR3 is CASSLGGGGPDTQYF. Here the CDR3 DNA reads TGCGCCAGCAGCCTGGGGGGCGGGGGCCCAGATACGCAGTATTTT.

This clone was observed a single time. The chain joins TRBV5-1 to TRBJ1-4, with D unresolved. The germline CDR1 and CDR2 sequences are SGHRS and YFSETQ. Trimming cost V 4 bases and J 8 bases, with 21 bases left between them. This CDR3 has 16 amino acids. The CDR3 region is CASSGEDAYEVEKLFF. The DNA of the CDR3 is TGCGCCAGCAGCGGGGAGGACGCCTACGAGGTGGAAAAACTGTTTTTT.

The J gene is TRBJ2-5, the V gene TRBV27; 10 nucleotides match TRBD1. The CDR3 spans 17 residues. Germline V gives CDR1 MNHEY, CDR2 SMNVEV (reference sequence). Trimming cost V 7 bases and J 4 bases; bases outside gene matches: 15. CDR3 in amino acids: CASKSLVGTGDRETQYF. The CDR3 DNA sequence: TGTGCCAGCAAATCCTTGGTCGGGACAGGGGATCGAGAGACCCAGTACTTC.

The genes are TRBV19 and TRBJ1-1; D is undetermined. Trimming took off 6 bases at V and 4 bases at J, with 18 bases between the two ends. Germline CDR1 reads LNHDA; CDR2 reads SQIVND (reference sequence). The CDR3 has 15 residues. CDR3: CASRSASGVRTEAFF. CDR3 DNA: TGTGCCAGTAGATCAGCGTCCGGGGTCCGCACTGAAGCTTTCTTT.

The chain couples TRBV3-1 (or the pseudogene TRBV3-2) to TRBJ1-6; possible D gene TRBD1, 5 bases. The CDR3 consists of 15 residues. V was shortened by 0 bases and J by 6 bases, with 9 bases between the two germline ends. Germline V gene sequence: CDR1 LGHDT, CDR2 YNNKEL (reference sequence). CDR3 DNA: TGTGCCAGCAGCCAAGATCCGACAGCTAATTCACCCCTCCACTTT. This translates into CASSQDPTANSPLHF.

This sequence joins TRBV7-9 and TRBJ2-1, with 13 bases aligning to TRBD2. V lost 5 bases, J lost 2 bases, and 6 bases stayed unmatched. Germline V CDR1 and CDR2: SEHNR, FQNEAQ (reference sequence). The CDR3 length is 17 residues. CDR3 in DNA: TGTGCCAGCAGCCCAAGGACTAGCGGGGGAACCTACAATGAGCAGTTCTTC. The encoded protein is CASSPRTSGGTYNEQFF.

The J gene is TRBJ1-5, the V gene TRBV5-5, with TRBD1 matching 11 bases. The CDR3 is 14 residues long. The germline CDR1 and CDR2 sequences are SGHKS and YYEKEE (reference sequence). The V and J ends lost 0 bases and 7 bases, in that order; junction bases with no gene match: 0. The CDR3 reads CASSLGTGGQPQHF. In DNA, the CDR3 is TGTGCCAGCAGCTTGGGGACAGGGGGCCAGCCCCAGCATTTT.

V and J are TRBV19 and TRBJ2-1, with 10 bases that match TRBD2. The J segment lost 4 bases and the V segment lost 6 bases, leaving 12 bases of the junction unmatched. Germline V gene data show CDR1 as LNHDA and CDR2 as SQIVND (reference sequence). The CDR3 consists of 17 residues. The CDR3 spells CASSSGIGLAVYNEQFF. Here the CDR3 DNA reads TGTGCCAGTAGCTCAGGGATCGGACTAGCGGTATACAATGAGCAGTTCTTC.

Only one count was recorded for this clone. V gene TRBV6-5 combines with J gene TRBJ2-5, with D hard to call. Germline CDR1 MNHEY, CDR2 SVGAGI. Trimming stripped 6 bases from V and 1 base from J, with 12 bases between. The CDR3 sequence is 14 residues long. The CDR3 spells CASRGRVVQETQYF. DNA for the CDR3: TGTGCCAGCAGAGGCAGAGTCGTCCAAGAGACCCAGTACTTC.

The V call is TRBV25-1, the J call TRBJ1-3; D remains unclear. Trimming pared 4 bases from V and 4 bases from J, leaving 17 bases between. The CDR3 is 16 residues long. Germline-derived CDR1 and CDR2 are MGHDK and SYGVNS. The chain's CDR3 is CASSVYERAFGNTIYF. The CDR3 region has the DNA TGTGCCAGCAGTGTATACGAAAGGGCATTCGGAAACACCATATATTTT.

The chain carries TRBV28 and TRBJ2-1, with 8 bases matching TRBD1. CDR3 length equals 15 residues. Per germline, CDR1 MDHEN and CDR2 SYDVKM. Trimming cost V 2 bases and J 4 bases; bases outside gene matches: 4. The CDR3 DNA is TGTGCCAGCAGTTTAATGCAGGGGGCATACAATGAGCAGTTCTTC. Its translation is CASSLMQGAYNEQFF.

Points on this clone: An end of the junction differs from the germline gene, which may be a read error. V is TRBV7-7 and J is TRBJ2-2; weak D call: TRBD1 (6 bases). Germline CDR1 and CDR2: SSHAT and FNYEAQ (reference sequence). The CDR3 consists of 15 residues. In nucleotides, the CDR3 is TGTGCTAGCAGCTCCGCCGGGACACAAGCCGGGGAGCTGTTTTTT. Protein sequence: CASSSAGTQAGELFF. Full variable domain (rest looked up from reference TRBV7-7 and TRBJ2-2): GAGVSQSPRYKVTKRGQDVTLRCDPISSHATLYWYQQALGQGPEFLTYFNYEAQPDKSGLPSDRFSAERPEGSISTLTIQRTEQRDSAMYRCASSSAGTQAGELFFGEGSRLTVL.

The chain links TRBV13 to TRBJ1-2, with a tentative D call TRBD1 (5 bases). Looked up from germline, CDR1 is PRHDT and CDR2 is FYEKMQ (reference sequence). The CDR3 totals 15 residues. V was shortened by 0 bases and J by 7 bases, with 15 bases between the two germline ends. The CDR3 DNA reads as TGTGCCAGCAGCTTAGGCCGGCAGGGACTCGTTGGCTACACCTTC. It encodes CASSLGRQGLVGYTF.

This chain joins TRBV9 and TRBJ2-7; TRBD1 aligns across 10 bases. Germline assignment: CDR1 SGDLS and CDR2 YYNGEE. CDR3 size: 14 residues. V lost 4 bases, J lost 5 bases, and 6 bases stayed unmatched. CDR3 nucleotides: TGTGCCAGCAGCCCTCGGGACAGGGGTAACGAGCAGTACTTC. It specifies CASSPRDRGNEQYF.

This clone has more than one count but fewer than ten. The CDR3 spells CASGLGINQPQHF. The CDR3 region has the DNA TGTGCCAGCGGTTTGGGGATCAATCAGCCCCAGCATTTT. The chain employs TRBV6-5 and TRBJ1-5, with unresolved D. In germline, CDR1 is MNHEY, CDR2 SVGAGI. The CDR3 is made up of 13 amino acids. V gave up 8 bases and J gave up 3 bases, with 11 bases separating them.

This rearrangement joins TRBV4-1 to TRBJ2-7; no firm D call. This CDR3 spans 15 amino acids. With 0 bases removed from V and 1 base from J, the gap between germline ends came to 10 bases. CDR1 MGHRA and CDR2 YSYEKL come from the germline V gene. The CDR3 spells CASSQERSRSYEQYF. The CDR3 DNA follows: TGCGCCAGCAGCCAAGAGCGTTCTCGGTCCTACGAGCAGTACTTC.

This rearrangement joins TRBV7-2 to TRBJ2-7; 8 positions agree with TRBD1. CDR3 length: 14 residues. The V segment lost 6 bases and the J segment 0 bases; nucleotides outside the gene matches: 4. From germline, CDR1 is SGHTA and CDR2 FQGNSA. CDR3 protein: CASRQDRASYEQYF. CDR3 sequence (DNA): TGTGCCAGCAGACAGGACAGGGCCTCCTACGAGCAGTACTTC.

The DNA for the CDR3 is TGTGCCAGCAGCTTGGCTGGCAGCCAAGAGACCCAGTACTTC. This gives the protein CASSLAGSQETQYF. This rearrangement joins TRBV5-4 to TRBJ2-5; no clear D gene. This CDR3 has 14 amino acids. The germline gives CDR1 SGHNT, CDR2 YYREEE (reference sequence). The V gene lost 0 bases and the J gene lost 1 base, with 7 bases spanning the gap.

The chain combines TRBV6-2 or TRBV6-3 with TRBJ1-6, with 7 nucleotides matching TRBD1. Germline assignment: CDR1 MNHEY and CDR2 SVGEGT. The CDR3 is made up of 15 amino acids. The ends lost 5 bases at V and 7 bases at J; junction bases unmatched: 8. The chain's CDR3 is CASSLSPGQNSPLHF. The CDR3 DNA follows: TGTGCCAGCAGTCTATCCCCGGGACAGAATTCACCCCTCCACTTT.

This clone was seen at least ten times. The chain is built from TRBV3-1 (or the pseudogene TRBV3-2) and TRBJ2-6; TRBD1 or TRBD2 may be the D gene (5 bases each). Germline lookup yields CDR1 LGHDT and CDR2 YNNKEL (reference sequence). The CDR3 covers 15 residues. The V end lost 5 bases, the J end lost 2 bases, and 10 bases lay between the germline ends. The CDR3 nucleotides read TGTGCCAGCAGCGTTCAGGGAGCTGGGGCCAACGTCCTGACTTTC. This sequence encodes CASSVQGAGANVLTF.

The rearrangement joins TRBV7-5 to TRBJ2-7. TRBV7-5 is noted as a pseudogene. The CDR3 has 12 residues. For the CDR3, the DNA is TGTGCCTGCAAGTGGGGGGCCGGGGAGCAGTACTTC. It is translated as CACKWGAGEQYF.

This chain connects TRBV12-5 to TRBJ1-1; D gene ambiguous. The CDR3 is made up of 16 amino acids. Germline V gene sequence: CDR1 LGHNT, CDR2 FRNRAP. The V gene lost 0 bases and the J gene lost 0 bases, with 11 bases spanning the gap. The CDR3 DNA is TGTGCTAGTGGTTTGGTACTTGTACGGATGAACACTGAAGCTTTCTTT. It yields the protein CASGLVLVRMNTEAFF.

The chain combines TRBV7-6 with TRBJ2-7; TRBD2 is a possible D gene (5 bases). V shed 5 bases and J shed 2 bases, with 13 bases lying between them. CDR3 length: 14 residues. CDR1 and CDR2 from the germline V gene are SGHVS and FNYEAQ. The CDR3 reads CASSPRTGTYEQYF. The DNA of the CDR3 is TGTGCCAGCAGCCCCCGGACCGGGACCTACGAGCAGTACTTC. Full variable domain (rest looked up from reference TRBV7-6 and TRBJ2-7): GAGVSQSPRYKVTKRGQDVALRCDPISGHVSLYWYRQALGQGPEFLTYFNYEAQQDKSGLPNDRFSAERPEGSISTLTIQRTEQRDSAMYRCASSPRTGTYEQYFGPGTRLTVT.